This TCR beta chain was identified in a study of blood T cell repertoires in COVID-19. Trimming took off 8 bases at V and 5 bases at J, with 15 bases between the two ends. Germline V gene data show CDR1 as GTSNPN and CDR2 as SVGIG (reference sequence). The CDR3 has 12 residues. This clone was observed a single time. In the original processing: Amplification from reference gene primers served as the basis for estimated nucleated cell counts. The repertoire was sequenced with immunoSEQ multiplex PCR; TCRdb's copy has only in-frame clones and lacks some. The D gene and trimming were derived from the DNA, and the V and J assignments and clone size from that table. The data show about 290,000 clones, under 90% seen once.

Source material: peripheral blood. This chain connects TRBV30 to TRBJ2-5; D gene unclear. The sequence derives from a woman between 40 and 50 years old who had recovered from COVID-19. CDR3 loop: CARGVHTETQYF. The CDR3 DNA is TGTGCCCGCGGTGTGCACACCGAGACCCAGTACTTC.